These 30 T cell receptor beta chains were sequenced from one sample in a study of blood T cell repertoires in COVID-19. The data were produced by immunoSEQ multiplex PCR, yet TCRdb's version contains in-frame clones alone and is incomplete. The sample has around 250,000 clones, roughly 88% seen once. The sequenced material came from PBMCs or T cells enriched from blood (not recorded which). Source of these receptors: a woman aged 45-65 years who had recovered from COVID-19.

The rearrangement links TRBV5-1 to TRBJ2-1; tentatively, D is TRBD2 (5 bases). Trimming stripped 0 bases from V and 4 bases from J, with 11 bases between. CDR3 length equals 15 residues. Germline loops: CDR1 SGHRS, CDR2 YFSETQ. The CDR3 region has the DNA TGCGCCAGCAGCTTGGGAGGGCGGGCTTACAATGAGCAGTTCTTC. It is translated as CASSLGGRAYNEQFF.

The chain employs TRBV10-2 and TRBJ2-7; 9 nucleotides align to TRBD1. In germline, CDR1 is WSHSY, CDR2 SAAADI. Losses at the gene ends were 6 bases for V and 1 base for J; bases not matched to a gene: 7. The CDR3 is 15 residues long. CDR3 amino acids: CASRETGGLSYEQYF. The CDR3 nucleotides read TGCGCCAGCAGGGAGACAGGGGGGCTATCCTACGAGCAGTACTTC.

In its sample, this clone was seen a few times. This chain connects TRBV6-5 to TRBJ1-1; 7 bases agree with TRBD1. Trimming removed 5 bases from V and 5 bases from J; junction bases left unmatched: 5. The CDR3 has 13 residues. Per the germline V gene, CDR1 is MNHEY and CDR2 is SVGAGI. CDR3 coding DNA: TGTGCCAGCAGTCGACAGGGATGGACTGAAGCTTTCTTT. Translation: CASSRQGWTEAFF.

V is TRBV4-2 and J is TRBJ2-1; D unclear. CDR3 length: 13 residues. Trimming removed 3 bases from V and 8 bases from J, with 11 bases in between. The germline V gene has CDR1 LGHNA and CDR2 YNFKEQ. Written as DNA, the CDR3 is TGTGCCAGCAGCCAGGCCGTAGCAGATGAGCAGTTCTTC. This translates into CASSQAVADEQFF.

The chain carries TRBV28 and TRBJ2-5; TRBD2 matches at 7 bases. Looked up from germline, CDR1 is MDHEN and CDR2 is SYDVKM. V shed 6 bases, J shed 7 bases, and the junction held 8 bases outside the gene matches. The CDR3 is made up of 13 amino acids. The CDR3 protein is CASREDPGGTQYF. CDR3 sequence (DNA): TGTGCCAGCAGGGAAGACCCGGGGGGGACCCAGTACTTC. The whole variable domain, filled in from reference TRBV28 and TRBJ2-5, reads DVKVTQSSRYLVKRTGEKVFLECVQDMDHENMFWYRQDPGLGLRLIYFSYDVKMKEKGDIPEGYSVSREKKERFSLILESASTNQTSMYLCASREDPGGTQYFGPGTRLLVL.

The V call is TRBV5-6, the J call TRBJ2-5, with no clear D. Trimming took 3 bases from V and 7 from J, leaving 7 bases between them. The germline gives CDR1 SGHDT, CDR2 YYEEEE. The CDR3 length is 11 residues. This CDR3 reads CASSSSGTQYF. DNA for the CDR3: TGTGCCAGCAGCTCCTCAGGGACCCAGTACTTC. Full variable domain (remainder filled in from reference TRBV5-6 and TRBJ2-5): DAGVTQSPTHLIKTRGQQVTLRCSPKSGHDTVSWYQQALGQGPQFIFQYYEEEERQRGNFPDRFSGHQFPNYSSELNVNALLLGDSALYLCASSSSGTQYFGPGTRLLVL.

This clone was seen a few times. CDR3 loop: CAWRTGGAYGYTF. CDR3 bases: TGTGCCTGGAGGACAGGGGGCGCCTATGGCTACACCTTC. The gene calls are TRBV30 and TRBJ1-2, with 10 bases that match TRBD1. The length of the CDR3 is 13 residues. Germline-derived CDR1 and CDR2 are GTSNPN and SVGIG (reference sequence). V dropped 3 bases and J dropped 4; count of bases not matched to a gene: 2. The whole variable domain, filled in from reference TRBV30 and TRBJ1-2, reads SQTIHQWPATLVQPVGSPLSLECTVEGTSNPNLYWYRQAAGRGLQLLFYSVGIGQISSEVPQNLSASRPQDRQFILSSKKLLLSDSGFYLCAWRTGGAYGYTFGSGTRLTVV.

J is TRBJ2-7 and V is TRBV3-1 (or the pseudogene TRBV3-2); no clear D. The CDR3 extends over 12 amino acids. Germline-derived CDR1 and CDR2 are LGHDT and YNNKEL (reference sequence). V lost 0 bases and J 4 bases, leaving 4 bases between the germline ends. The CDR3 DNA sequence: TGTGCCAGCAGCCAAGACCTGTACGAGCAGTACTTC. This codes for CASSQDLYEQYF.

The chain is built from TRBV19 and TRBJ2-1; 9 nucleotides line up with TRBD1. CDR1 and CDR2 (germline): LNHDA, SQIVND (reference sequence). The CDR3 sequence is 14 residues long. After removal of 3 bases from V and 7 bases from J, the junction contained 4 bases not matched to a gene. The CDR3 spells CASSIRDRDNEQFF. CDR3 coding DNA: TGTGCCAGTAGTATTCGGGACAGGGATAATGAGCAGTTCTTC.

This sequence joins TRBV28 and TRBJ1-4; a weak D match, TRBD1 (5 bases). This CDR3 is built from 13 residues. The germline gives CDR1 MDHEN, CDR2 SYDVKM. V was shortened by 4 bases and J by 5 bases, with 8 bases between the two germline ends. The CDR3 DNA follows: TGTGCCAGCAGTTCGACAGAAAATGAAAAACTGTTTTTT. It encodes CASSSTENEKLFF.

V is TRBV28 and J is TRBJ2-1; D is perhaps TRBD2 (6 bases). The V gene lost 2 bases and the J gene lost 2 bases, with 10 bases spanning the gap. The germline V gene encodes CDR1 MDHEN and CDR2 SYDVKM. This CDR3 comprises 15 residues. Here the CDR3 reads CASSLNGGAYNEQFF. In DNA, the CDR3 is TGTGCCAGCAGTTTAAATGGCGGGGCCTACAATGAGCAGTTCTTC.

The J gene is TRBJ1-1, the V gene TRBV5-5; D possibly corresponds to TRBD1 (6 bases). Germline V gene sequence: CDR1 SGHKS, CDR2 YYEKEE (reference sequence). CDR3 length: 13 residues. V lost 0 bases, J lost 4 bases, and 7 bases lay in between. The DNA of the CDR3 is TGTGCCAGCAGCTTGGGGGGGCCCACTGAAGCTTTCTTT. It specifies CASSLGGPTEAFF.

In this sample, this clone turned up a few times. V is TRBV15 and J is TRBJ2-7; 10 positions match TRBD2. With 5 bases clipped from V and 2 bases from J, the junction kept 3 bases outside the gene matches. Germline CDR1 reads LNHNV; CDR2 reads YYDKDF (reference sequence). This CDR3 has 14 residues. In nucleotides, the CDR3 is TGTGCCACCAGCCCCCTAGCGGGAGCCTACGAGCAGTACTTC. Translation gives CATSPLAGAYEQYF.

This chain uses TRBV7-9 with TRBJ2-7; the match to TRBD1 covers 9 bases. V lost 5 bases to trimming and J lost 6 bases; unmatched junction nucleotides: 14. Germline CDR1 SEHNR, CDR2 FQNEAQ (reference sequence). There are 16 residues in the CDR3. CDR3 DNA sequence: TGTGCCAGCAGCCGAGGTCCCGGGACAGGGATCGCCGAGCAGTACTTC. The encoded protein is CASSRGPGTGIAEQYF. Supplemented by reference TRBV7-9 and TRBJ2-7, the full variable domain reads DTGVSQNPRHKITKRGQNVTFRCDPISEHNRLYWYRQTLGQGPEFLTYFQNEAQLEKSRLLSDRFSAERPKGSFSTLEIQRTEQGDSAMYLCASSRGPGTGIAEQYFGPGTRLTVT.

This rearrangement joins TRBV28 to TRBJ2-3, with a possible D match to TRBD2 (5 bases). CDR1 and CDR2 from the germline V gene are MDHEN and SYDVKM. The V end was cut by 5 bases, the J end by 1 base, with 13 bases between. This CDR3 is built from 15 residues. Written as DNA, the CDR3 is TGTGCCAGCAGTCCCCCACTAGTTGGCACAGATACGCAGTATTTT. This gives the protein CASSPPLVGTDTQYF.

The CDR3, as DNA: TGTGCCAGTAGTATGACAGGGAATGCAGAAAAACTGTTTTTT. Residues: CASSMTGNAEKLFF. The chain couples TRBV19 to TRBJ1-4; 7 nucleotides line up with TRBD1. Germline CDR1 reads LNHDA; CDR2 reads SQIVND (reference sequence). This CDR3 has 14 amino acids. Trimming removed 3 bases from V and 8 bases from J; junction bases left unmatched: 6.

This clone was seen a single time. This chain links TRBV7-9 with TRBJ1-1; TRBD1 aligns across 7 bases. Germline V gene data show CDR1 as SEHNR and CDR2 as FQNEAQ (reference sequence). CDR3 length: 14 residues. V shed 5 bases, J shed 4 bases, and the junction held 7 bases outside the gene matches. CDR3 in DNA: TGTGCCAGCAGCATTAGGACAGGCTTCACTGAAGCTTTCTTT. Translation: CASSIRTGFTEAFF.

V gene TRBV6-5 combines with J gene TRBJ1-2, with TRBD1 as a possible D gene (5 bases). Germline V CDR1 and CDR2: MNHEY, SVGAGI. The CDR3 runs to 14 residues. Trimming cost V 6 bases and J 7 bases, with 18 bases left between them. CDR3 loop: CASRRTQFSRGYTF. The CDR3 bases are TGTGCCAGCAGAAGGACACAGTTTTCCCGTGGCTACACCTTC.

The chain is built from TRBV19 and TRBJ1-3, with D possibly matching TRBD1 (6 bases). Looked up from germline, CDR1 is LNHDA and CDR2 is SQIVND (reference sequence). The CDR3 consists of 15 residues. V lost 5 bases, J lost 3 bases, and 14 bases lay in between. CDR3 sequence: CASSASTGGGNTIYF. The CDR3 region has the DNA TGTGCCAGTAGTGCGTCGACAGGAGGTGGAAACACCATATATTTT.

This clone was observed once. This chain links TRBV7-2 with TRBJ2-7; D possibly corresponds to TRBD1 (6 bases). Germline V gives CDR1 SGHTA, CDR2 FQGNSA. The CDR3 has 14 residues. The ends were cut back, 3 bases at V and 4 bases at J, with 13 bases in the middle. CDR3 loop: CASSFGGLPYEQYF. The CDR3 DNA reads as TGTGCCAGCAGCTTTGGGGGCCTCCCATACGAGCAGTACTTC.

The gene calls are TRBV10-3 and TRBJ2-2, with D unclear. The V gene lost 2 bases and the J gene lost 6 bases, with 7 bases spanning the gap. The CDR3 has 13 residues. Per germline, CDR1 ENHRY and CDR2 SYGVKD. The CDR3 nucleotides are TGTGCCATCAGTGAGAACAGCCCCGGGGAGCTGTTTTTT. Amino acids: CAISENSPGELFF.

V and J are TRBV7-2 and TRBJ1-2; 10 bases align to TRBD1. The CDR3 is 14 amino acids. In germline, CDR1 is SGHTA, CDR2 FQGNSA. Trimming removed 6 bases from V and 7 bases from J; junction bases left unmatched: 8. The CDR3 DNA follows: TGTGCCAGCAGTCCGACAGGGGGCGCCGGTGGCTACACCTTC. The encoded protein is CASSPTGGAGGYTF.

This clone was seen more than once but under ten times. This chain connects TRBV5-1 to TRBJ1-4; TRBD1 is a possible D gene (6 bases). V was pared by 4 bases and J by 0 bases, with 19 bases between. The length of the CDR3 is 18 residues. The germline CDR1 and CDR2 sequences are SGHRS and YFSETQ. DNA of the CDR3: TGCGCCAGCAGCCCCTTGGGGGGGGGCCTTGCAACTAATGAAAAACTGTTTTTT. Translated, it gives CASSPLGGGLATNEKLFF.

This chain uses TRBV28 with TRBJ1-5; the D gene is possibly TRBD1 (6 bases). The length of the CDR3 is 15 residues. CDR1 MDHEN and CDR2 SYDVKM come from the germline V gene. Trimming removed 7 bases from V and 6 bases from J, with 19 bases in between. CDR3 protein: CASTSGQTTGQPQHF. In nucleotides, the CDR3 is TGTGCCAGCACCTCCGGACAGACCACGGGTCAGCCCCAGCATTTT.

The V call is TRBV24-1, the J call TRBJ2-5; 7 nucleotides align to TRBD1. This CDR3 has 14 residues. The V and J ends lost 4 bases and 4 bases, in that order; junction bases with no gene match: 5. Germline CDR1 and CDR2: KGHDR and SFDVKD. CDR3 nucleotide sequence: TGTGCCACCAGTGAGACAGGGTTCGGAGAGACCCAGTACTTC. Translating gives CATSETGFGETQYF.

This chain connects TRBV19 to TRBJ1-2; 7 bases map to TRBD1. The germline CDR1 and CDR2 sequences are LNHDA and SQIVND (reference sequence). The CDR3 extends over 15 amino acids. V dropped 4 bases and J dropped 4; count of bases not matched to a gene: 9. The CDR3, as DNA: TGTGCCAGTAGTACCCCGACAGGGCCTTCCTATGGCTACACCTTC. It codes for CASSTPTGPSYGYTF.

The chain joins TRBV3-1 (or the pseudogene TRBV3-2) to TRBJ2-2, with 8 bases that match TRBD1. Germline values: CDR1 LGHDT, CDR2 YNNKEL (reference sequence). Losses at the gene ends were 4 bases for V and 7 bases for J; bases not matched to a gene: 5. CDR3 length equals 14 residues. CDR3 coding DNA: TGTGCCAGCAGCCCCGGACAGGGTCACGGGGAGCTGTTTTTT. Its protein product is CASSPGQGHGELFF.

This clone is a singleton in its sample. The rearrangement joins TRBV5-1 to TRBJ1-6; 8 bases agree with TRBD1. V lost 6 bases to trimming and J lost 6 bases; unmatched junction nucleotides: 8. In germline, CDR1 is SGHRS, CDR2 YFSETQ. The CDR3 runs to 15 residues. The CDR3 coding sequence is TGCGCCAGCACCATGGACAGGGCTGGTAATTCACCCCTCCACTTT. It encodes CASTMDRAGNSPLHF.

The CDR3 sequence: CASSFGAEGYTF. In nucleotides, the CDR3 is TGTGCCAGCAGTTTTGGGGCGGAAGGCTACACCTTC. The V and J genes are TRBV12-3 or TRBV12-4 and TRBJ1-2, with D perhaps matching TRBD1 (5 bases). Trimming took 3 bases from V and 8 from J, leaving 10 bases between them. This CDR3 spans 12 amino acids.

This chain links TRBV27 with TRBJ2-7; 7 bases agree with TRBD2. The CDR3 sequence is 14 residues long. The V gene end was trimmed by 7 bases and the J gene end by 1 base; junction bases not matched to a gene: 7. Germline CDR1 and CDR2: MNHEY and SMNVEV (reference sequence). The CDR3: CASKSGKRSYEQYF. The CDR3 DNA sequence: TGTGCCAGCAAAAGCGGGAAGCGGTCCTACGAGCAGTACTTC.